One sample yielded the 16 T cell receptor beta chains listed below, sequenced in a study of OX40 agonist ivuxolimab in advanced cancers. Only in-frame clones appear in the TCRdb table, and some are missing; sequencing was by immunoSEQ multiplex PCR. The sample lists around 50,000 clones; roughly 80% were seen once. The material sequenced was CD4+ or CD8+ T cells sorted from blood, taken in a trial of the OX40 agonist ivuxolimab. The receptors come from an adult with an advanced solid tumor such as melanoma, head and neck, liver or kidney cancer.

As regards this clone: At one end, the junction sequence differs from germline, possibly due to a read error. Other DNA sequences from this sample encode an identical CDR3 as well. V and J are TRBV6-1 and TRBJ1-5; D is uncertain. This CDR3 has 15 amino acids. Looked up from germline, CDR1 is MNHNS and CDR2 is SASEGT. CDR3 protein: CASSDPVASNQPQHF. The CDR3 DNA sequence: TGTGCCAGCAGTGATCCCGTTGCGAGCAACCAGCCCCAGCATTTT.

The rearrangement uses TRBV5-1 and TRBJ1-6; D unclear. The V end lost 0 bases, the J end lost 8 bases, and 9 bases lay between the germline ends. The germline gives CDR1 SGHRS, CDR2 YFSETQ. This CDR3 spans 14 amino acids. The CDR3 DNA reads TGCGCCAGCAGCTTGGCAGTGCGGTATTCACCCCTCCACTTT. Its translation is CASSLAVRYSPLHF.

This clone was recorded once. The V and J genes are TRBV4-1 and TRBJ2-3, with 11 nucleotides matching TRBD1. After removal of 6 bases from V and 5 bases from J, the junction contained 7 bases not matched to a gene. Germline values: CDR1 MGHRA, CDR2 YSYEKL. The CDR3 contains 15 residues. In DNA, the CDR3 is TGCGCCAGCAGTCGTGGACAGGGGGCGAGAGATACGCAGTATTTT. It specifies CASSRGQGARDTQYF.

The V call is TRBV18, the J call TRBJ1-1, with unresolved D. CDR1 and CDR2 (germline): KGHSH, LQKENI. V was pared by 0 bases and J by 6 bases, with 11 bases between. CDR3 length: 14 residues. The CDR3 spells CASSPPQGKAEAFF. The CDR3 DNA sequence: TGTGCCAGCTCACCACCACAAGGAAAGGCTGAAGCTTTCTTT.

Turning to this clone: The limits of the CDR3 on the DNA are not certain, so only TCRdb's listed CDR3 is given. The chain recombines TRBV6-5 with TRBJ2-1. Germline CDR1 and CDR2: MNHEY and SVGAGI. Including both end residues, the CDR3 is 12 amino acids long. CDR3: CASSFGAGEQFF.

This rearrangement joins TRBV19 to TRBJ1-5, with a possible D match to TRBD1 (5 bases). In germline, CDR1 is LNHDA, CDR2 SQIVND (reference sequence). The CDR3 is 14 residues long. The V end lost 9 bases, the J end lost 0 bases, and 12 bases lay between the germline ends. The CDR3 DNA sequence: TGTGCCAGCCAGGGTATCAATAGCAATCAGCCCCAGCATTTT. This encodes CASQGINSNQPQHF.

The chain combines TRBV6-1 with TRBJ2-1; TRBD2 aligns across 10 bases. This CDR3 region has 15 residues. The V gene's germline CDR1 is MNHNS and CDR2 SASEGT. Trimming removed 8 bases from V and 2 bases from J; junction bases left unmatched: 6. In DNA form, the CDR3 reads TGTGCCAGCTCCACTAGCGGGACCGCCTACAATGAGCAGTTCTTC. Residues: CASSTSGTAYNEQFF.

V gene TRBV5-6 combines with J gene TRBJ2-7, with D perhaps TRBD1 or TRBD2 (5 bases each). V was cut by 3 bases and J by 2 bases, with 12 bases left in between. The CDR3 is made up of 14 amino acids. Germline CDR1 and CDR2: SGHDT and YYEEEE. The chain's CDR3 is CASSSWDVAYEQYF. In DNA form, the CDR3 reads TGTGCCAGCAGCTCCTGGGACGTAGCCTACGAGCAGTACTTC.

This chain connects TRBV5-6 to TRBJ2-1; TRBD2 agrees at 8 bases. The CDR3 is made up of 17 amino acids. Germline values: CDR1 SGHDT, CDR2 YYEEEE. V shed 1 base, J shed 0 bases, and the junction held 6 bases outside the gene matches. The CDR3 reads CASSLRAGAPSYNEQFF. The DNA of the CDR3 is TGTGCCAGCAGCTTGAGAGCGGGAGCCCCCTCCTACAATGAGCAGTTCTTC.

V is TRBV6-1 and J is TRBJ2-7, with 9 bases lining up with TRBD2. V gave up 4 bases and J gave up 0 bases; unmatched junction bases: 10. The CDR3 has 17 amino acids. In germline, CDR1 is MNHNS, CDR2 SASEGT. The CDR3 sequence is CASSGASTSGSSYEQYF. The CDR3 coding sequence is TGTGCCAGCAGTGGGGCCTCGACTAGCGGAAGCTCCTACGAGCAGTACTTC.

This sequence joins TRBV10-1 and TRBJ1-4; no clear D gene. V dropped 0 bases and J dropped 3 bases, with 8 bases sitting between them. Looked up from germline, CDR1 is WNHNN and CDR2 is SYGVQD (reference sequence). CDR3 length: 15 residues. The CDR3 DNA sequence: TGCGCCAGCAGTGAGTCTCAGGATCCTAATGAAAAACTGTTTTTT. It yields the protein CASSESQDPNEKLFF.

The V call is TRBV4-2, the J call TRBJ2-7; unclear D gene. The germline V gene encodes CDR1 LGHNA and CDR2 YNFKEQ. CDR3 length: 17 residues. V was shortened by 1 base and J by 0 bases, with 16 bases between the two germline ends. Here the CDR3 DNA reads TGTGCCAGCAGCCAAGCCGTGCCAGGAGTCCCCTCCTACGAGCAGTACTTC. This encodes CASSQAVPGVPSYEQYF.

The chain links TRBV7-3 to TRBJ2-1; 9 bases match TRBD1. V shed 5 bases and J 6 bases; nucleotides not matched to a gene: 8. The CDR3 sequence is 15 residues long. The germline gives CDR1 SGHTA, CDR2 FQGTGA. DNA of the CDR3: TGTGCCAGCAGCCCTTCCGGGACAGGGCGCAATGAGCAGTTCTTC. Its translation is CASSPSGTGRNEQFF. Together with reference TRBV7-3 and TRBJ2-1, the CDR3 gives the full variable domain: GAGVSQTPSNKVTEKGKYVELRCDPISGHTALYWYRQSLGQGPEFLIYFQGTGAADDSGLPNDRFFAVRPEGSVSTLKIQRTERGDSAVYLCASSPSGTGRNEQFFGPGTRLTVL.

The chain couples TRBV11-1 to TRBJ2-5, with D uncertain. Deletions cut 0 bases from V and 5 bases from J, with 7 bases between. In germline, CDR1 is SGHAT, CDR2 FQDESV (reference sequence). This CDR3 has 13 residues. The CDR3 region is CASSLASRETQYF. CDR3 sequence (DNA): TGTGCCAGCAGCTTAGCCAGCCGGGAGACCCAGTACTTC.

The chain couples TRBV5-1 to TRBJ2-5, with D possibly TRBD1 on 5 matching bases. The CDR3 contains 13 residues. Germline CDR1 reads SGHRS; CDR2 reads YFSETQ. Between the trimmed V and J ends, which lost 0 bases and 4 bases, there was a span of 7 bases. The chain's CDR3 is CASSLEGLETQYF. CDR3 DNA: TGCGCCAGCAGCTTGGAGGGGTTAGAGACCCAGTACTTC. Together with reference TRBV5-1 and TRBJ2-5, the CDR3 gives the full variable domain: KAGVTQTPRYLIKTRGQQVTLSCSPISGHRSVSWYQQTPGQGLQFLFEYFSETQRNKGNFPGRFSGRQFSNSRSEMNVSTLELGDSALYLCASSLEGLETQYFGPGTRLLVL.

This clone was detected only a few times. V usage is TRBV11-2 and J usage is TRBJ2-1; 14 nucleotides line up with TRBD2. The CDR3 sequence is 19 residues long. Germline V gene data show CDR1 as SGHAT and CDR2 as FQNNGV. The V gene end was trimmed by 7 bases and the J gene end by 5 bases; junction bases not matched to a gene: 16. The DNA of the CDR3 is TGTGCCAGCACCGCTCCCGGGACTAGCGGGAGAGGTTCCCACAATGAGCAGTTCTTC. Translating it yields CASTAPGTSGRGSHNEQFF.